These 9 T cell receptor beta chains were sequenced from one sample in a study of cytomegalovirus exposure and HLA in healthy donors. The PCR was carried out with 60 Vbeta primers and 13 Jbeta primers. Produced via immunoSEQ multiplex PCR; TCRdb's table is partial and in-frame only. The sample has approximately 280,000 clones, roughly 85% seen once. The specimen sequenced was PBMCs. These receptor sequences come from a man aged 35-49 years in good health and CMV-seropositive.

DNA of the CDR3: TGCGCCAGCAGCCAATTATGGGGGGAGGACACAGATACGCAGTATTTT. Its translation is CASSQLWGEDTDTQYF. The chain carries TRBV4-1 and TRBJ2-3; tentative D call: TRBD2 (6 bases). CDR1 is MGHRA, CDR2 YSYEKL, per germline. The CDR3 covers 16 residues. V gave up 2 bases and J gave up 2 bases, with 14 bases separating them.

The V and J genes are TRBV7-6 and TRBJ2-7; D remains ambiguous. V was clipped by 3 bases and J by 3 bases, with 15 bases between them. The CDR3 is 15 amino acids. Germline V CDR1 and CDR2: SGHVS, FNYEAQ. The CDR3 DNA reads TGTGCCAGCAGCTTTAAATTGCGGAAATACTACGAGCAGTACTTC. Its protein is CASSFKLRKYYEQYF. Looking up the rest from reference TRBV7-6 and TRBJ2-7 gives the full variable domain: GAGVSQSPRYKVTKRGQDVALRCDPISGHVSLYWYRQALGQGPEFLTYFNYEAQQDKSGLPNDRFSAERPEGSISTLTIQRTEQRDSAMYRCASSFKLRKYYEQYFGPGTRLTVT.

This clone was observed a single time. This specimen includes other DNA sequences encoding the same CDR3. The chain recombines TRBV27 with TRBJ2-7, with 10 nucleotides matching TRBD1. Losses at the gene ends were 5 bases for V and 3 bases for J; bases not matched to a gene: 4. In germline, CDR1 is MNHEY, CDR2 SMNVEV (reference sequence). This CDR3 has 14 amino acids. The CDR3 nucleotides read TGTGCCAGCAGTCCAGGGACAGGGGACTACGAGCAGTACTTC. This gives the protein CASSPGTGDYEQYF.

This clone was seen more than once but under ten times. V usage is TRBV6-5 and J usage is TRBJ2-7; 8 bases line up with TRBD2. This CDR3 is 12 amino acids long. Germline CDR1 reads MNHEY; CDR2 reads SVGAGI. V shed 6 bases, J shed 5 bases, and the junction held 3 bases outside the gene matches. CDR3: CASSRTSHEQYF. DNA of the CDR3: TGTGCCAGCAGCCGGACTAGCCACGAGCAGTACTTC.

The rearrangement uses TRBV27 and TRBJ1-4; weak D call: TRBD1 (6 bases). From germline, CDR1 is MNHEY and CDR2 SMNVEV (reference sequence). V was cut by 8 bases and J by 0 bases, with 13 bases left in between. The CDR3 contains 15 residues. CDR3 DNA sequence: TGTGCCAGCCGGGGGGGGCCTGCAACTAATGAAAAACTGTTTTTT. Amino acids: CASRGGPATNEKLFF.

The V and J genes are TRBV7-6 and TRBJ2-3; D is perhaps TRBD2 (5 bases). This CDR3 contains 19 residues. Germline loops: CDR1 SGHVS, CDR2 FNYEAQ. Deletions cut 5 bases from V and 0 bases from J, with 24 bases between. CDR3 region: CASSGQALGGLTSTDTQYF. CDR3 coding DNA: TGTGCCAGCAGCGGCCAGGCCCTAGGAGGACTTACTAGCACAGATACGCAGTATTTT.

The chain is built from TRBV4-2 and TRBJ1-1; tentative D call: TRBD1 (5 bases). Germline CDR1 reads LGHNA; CDR2 reads YNFKEQ. V was cut by 0 bases and J by 4 bases, with 9 bases left in between. The CDR3 runs to 14 residues. CDR3 residues: CASSQDFQGTEAFF. The CDR3 nucleotides read TGTGCCAGCAGCCAAGATTTCCAGGGCACTGAAGCTTTCTTT.

The rearrangement links TRBV5-1 to TRBJ2-5, with unresolved D. The CDR3 runs 14 residues. CDR1 and CDR2 (germline): SGHRS, YFSETQ. Trimming pared 0 bases from V and 0 bases from J, leaving 6 bases between. CDR3 region: CASSLGRNQETQYF. The DNA for the CDR3 is TGCGCCAGCAGCTTGGGCAGGAACCAAGAGACCCAGTACTTC.

The rearrangement links TRBV28 to TRBJ2-7; TRBD1 agrees at 10 bases. After removal of 6 bases from V and 3 bases from J, the junction contained 5 bases not matched to a gene. The germline V gene encodes CDR1 MDHEN and CDR2 SYDVKM. CDR3 length: 14 residues. CDR3 bases: TGTGCCAGCAGGAGGGGGACAGGGGTCTACGAGCAGTACTTC. Translation gives CASRRGTGVYEQYF.